This T cell receptor beta chain was captured by sequencing in a study of cytomegalovirus exposure and HLA in healthy donors. As regards this clone: As yet, its antigen is unknown. Other nucleotide sequences from this sample produce the same CDR3.

Generated by immunoSEQ multiplex PCR, the TCRdb table keeps only in-frame clones and is missing some. Of 200,000 to 250,000 clones in the sample, roughly 88% were seen once. Trimming stripped 5 bases from V and 4 bases from J, with 13 bases between. Germline loops: CDR1 SGHDT, CDR2 YYEEEE. This CDR3 has 13 residues. General observations from the study: Among TCR beta chains, those listed as cytomegalovirus-associated numbered more than 150. The tendency of first-cohort TCR clusters to co-occur in the approximately 120 validation repertoires was identified by a subsequent analysis. CMV antigen specificity was confirmed in vitro for a few CMV-associated chains. Despite most TCR sequences being rare, some public TCRs occurred in many donors.

Sequenced: PBMCs. The chain uses TRBV5-6 and TRBJ2-7; D might be TRBD1 (5 bases). The receptor was derived from a woman younger than 45 in good health and CMV-seropositive. CDR3 coding DNA: TGTGCCAGCAGTCGACCGACAGCATACGAGCAGTACTTC. Translation gives CASSRPTAYEQYF.